A single sample is the source of the 22 T cell receptor beta chains below, sequenced in a study of blood T cell repertoires in COVID-19. This table comes from immunoSEQ multiplex PCR, and its TCRdb copy is limited to in-frame clones, with some not included. The table lists about 170,000 clones, roughly 90% of them singletons, with around 0.77% in the top ten. Sequencing was performed on PBMCs or T cells enriched from blood (not recorded which). These receptors came from a woman aged 18-35 years who had recovered from COVID-19.

This clone was picked up a small number of times. The chain combines TRBV2 with TRBJ1-5; 8 bases map to TRBD1. This CDR3 region has 15 residues. Trimming at V came to 7 bases and at J to 6 bases, leaving 11 bases not matched to a gene. Germline V CDR1 and CDR2: SNHLY, FYNNEI. The CDR3 DNA sequence: TGTGCCAGCACCCTCGACAGGGGATGGGGTCAGCCCCAGCATTTT. Translation: CASTLDRGWGQPQHF.

As concerns this clone: One end of the junction is discordant with germline, which a read error may explain. This sequence joins TRBV7-7 and TRBJ1-1; D is uncertain. The CDR3 is 13 amino acids. The germline CDR1 and CDR2 sequences are SSHAT and FNYEAQ (reference sequence). The CDR3 protein is CASSLTENTEAFF. The DNA for the CDR3 is TGTGCTAGCAGCTTAACTGAGAACACTGAAGCTTTCTTT.

This clone was detected once. The chain joins TRBV28 to TRBJ1-5; 11 bases match TRBD1. This CDR3 is built from 16 residues. Germline assignment: CDR1 MDHEN and CDR2 SYDVKM. J lost 7 bases, V lost 4 bases, and 9 bases had no gene match. CDR3 loop: CASSSPSGTGGQPQHF. DNA for the CDR3: TGTGCCAGCAGTTCGCCCTCCGGGACAGGGGGACAGCCCCAGCATTTT.

The chain is built from TRBV11-2 and TRBJ2-7; D might be TRBD1 (5 bases). Germline loops: CDR1 SGHAT, CDR2 FQNNGV. The CDR3 runs 15 residues. Trimming stripped 5 bases from V and 0 bases from J, with 14 bases between. CDR3 bases: TGTGCCAGCAGCCCAGCAGGTAGGGGCTCCTACGAGCAGTACTTC. Protein sequence: CASSPAGRGSYEQYF.

This clone was picked up one time. The gene calls are TRBV9 and TRBJ1-2; the D is unclear. CDR3 size: 14 residues. V dropped 0 bases and J dropped 0 bases, with 6 bases sitting between them. Germline CDR1 SGDLS, CDR2 YYNGEE. This chain's CDR3 is CASSVGGTNYGYTF. CDR3 DNA sequence: TGTGCCAGCAGCGTAGGAGGGACTAACTATGGCTACACCTTC.

This chain joins TRBV5-8 and TRBJ2-2; 10 bases fit TRBD1. The CDR3 runs 15 residues. The germline V gene encodes CDR1 SGHTS and CDR2 YDEGEE. The junction had 9 bases not matched to a gene; V was cut back by 4 bases and J by 9 bases. The chain's CDR3 is CASSPGTGELRELFF. In DNA, the CDR3 is TGTGCCAGCAGCCCAGGGACAGGGGAGCTCAGGGAGCTGTTTTTT.

J is TRBJ1-6 and V is TRBV2, with a possible D match to TRBD1 (5 bases). CDR1 SNHLY and CDR2 FYNNEI come from the germline V gene. The germline V and J ends were trimmed by 3 bases and 9 bases, with 12 bases remaining between them. The CDR3 is made up of 14 amino acids. CDR3 in amino acids: CASSEEGIGSPLHF. DNA for the CDR3: TGTGCCAGCAGTGAGGAGGGGATCGGTTCACCCCTCCACTTT.

The chain couples TRBV7-3 to TRBJ2-3; TRBD2 matches at 12 bases. The CDR3 extends over 16 amino acids. V lost 5 bases, J lost 2 bases, and 5 bases stayed unmatched. Germline V CDR1 and CDR2: SGHTA, FQGTGA. The CDR3 region is CASSQGTSGPTDTQYF. CDR3 bases: TGTGCCAGCAGCCAGGGGACTAGCGGGCCCACAGATACGCAGTATTTT.

The CDR3 sequence is CASSGRRLSPLHF. The CDR3 DNA reads as TGTGCCAGCAGTGGCAGGCGCCTTTCACCCCTCCACTTT. The chain links TRBV28 to TRBJ1-6, with no clear D. V lost 5 bases and J 9 bases, leaving 11 bases between the germline ends. Germline CDR1 is MDHEN and CDR2 is SYDVKM. This CDR3 comprises 13 residues.

The chain uses TRBV3-1 (or the pseudogene TRBV3-2) and TRBJ2-1; possibly TRBD2 for D (6 bases). Trimming took off 0 bases at V and 8 bases at J, with 8 bases between the two ends. CDR3 size: 13 residues. Germline CDR1 is LGHDT and CDR2 is YNNKEL (reference sequence). The CDR3: CASSQDWGDEQFF. The CDR3 DNA reads TGTGCCAGCAGCCAAGACTGGGGGGATGAGCAGTTCTTC.

The chain is built from TRBV12-3 or TRBV12-4 and TRBJ2-7; possible D gene TRBD2, 6 bases. The CDR3 consists of 13 residues. The V end lost 6 bases, the J end lost 3 bases, and 12 bases lay between the germline ends. DNA for the CDR3: TGTGCCAGCAGCCGGGAGCCATACTACGAGCAGTACTTC. Protein sequence: CASSREPYYEQYF.

The chain links TRBV19 to TRBJ1-2; the D gene is possibly TRBD1 (6 bases). V gave up 5 bases and J gave up 3 bases, with 16 bases separating them. The germline V gene has CDR1 LNHDA and CDR2 SQIVND (reference sequence). This CDR3 spans 15 amino acids. Written as DNA, the CDR3 is TGTGCCAGTAGTCCTACTCAGACAGGCTACTATGGCTACACCTTC. Amino acid sequence: CASSPTQTGYYGYTF.

The V and J genes are TRBV3-1 (or the pseudogene TRBV3-2) and TRBJ2-7, with 11 nucleotides matching TRBD2. Germline CDR1 is LGHDT and CDR2 is YNNKEL (reference sequence). The V gene end was trimmed by 1 base and the J gene end by 7 bases; junction bases not matched to a gene: 0. This CDR3 spans 13 amino acids. The CDR3, as DNA: TGTGCCAGCAGCCAAGGACTAGCGGGAGAGCAGTACTTC. It yields the protein CASSQGLAGEQYF.

This clone was picked up a small number of times. The rearrangement links TRBV6-6 to TRBJ2-7; possibly TRBD2 for D (6 bases). Per the germline V gene, CDR1 is MNHNY and CDR2 is SVGAGI (reference sequence). CDR3 length: 19 amino acids. V was pared by 6 bases and J by 2 bases, with 29 bases between. This CDR3 reads CASSWRVGRTPGDPYEQYF. As DNA, the CDR3 is TGTGCCAGCAGCTGGCGTGTGGGCAGGACCCCGGGGGATCCCTACGAGCAGTACTTC.

The V and J genes are TRBV30 and TRBJ1-6; tentatively, D is TRBD1 (5 bases). Trimming removed 2 bases at V and 7 bases at J, with 9 bases between. This CDR3 region has 13 residues. Germline lookup yields CDR1 GTSNPN and CDR2 SVGIG (reference sequence). This CDR3 is CAWSSGKNSPLHF. As DNA, the CDR3 is TGTGCCTGGAGTTCAGGGAAAAATTCACCCCTCCACTTT.

This clone was found a few times. The chain recombines TRBV25-1 with TRBJ2-2; D unresolved. With 6 bases removed from V and 15 bases from J, the gap between germline ends came to 14 bases. The germline CDR1 and CDR2 sequences are MGHDK and SYGVNS. CDR3 size: 11 residues. The CDR3 protein is CASRGGRMMFF. CDR3 DNA: TGTGCCAGCAGAGGTGGCAGGATGATGTTTTTT.

In this sample, this clone turned up a few times. This chain connects TRBV27 to TRBJ1-1; D may be TRBD1 (6 bases). V shed 6 bases and J shed 4 bases, with 9 bases lying between them. Germline loops: CDR1 MNHEY, CDR2 SMNVEV (reference sequence). The CDR3 is made up of 12 amino acids. The CDR3 sequence: CASRLGATEAFF. The DNA for the CDR3 is TGTGCCAGCAGGCTGGGGGCCACTGAAGCTTTCTTT.

This clone was detected once. This chain uses TRBV28 with TRBJ2-3; no firm D call. This CDR3 spans 15 amino acids. V was trimmed by 6 bases and J by 3 bases, leaving 16 bases between them. Germline V gives CDR1 MDHEN, CDR2 SYDVKM. In DNA, the CDR3 is TGTGCCAGCAGCTCCCGGCGGCCGTGGACAGATACGCAGTATTTT. Translated, it gives CASSSRRPWTDTQYF.

This chain uses TRBV19 with TRBJ2-3; possible D gene TRBD2, 5 bases. Germline V lookup: CDR1 LNHDA, CDR2 SQIVND (reference sequence). Trimming cost V 3 bases and J 3 bases, with 13 bases left between them. The CDR3 has 15 amino acids. CDR3 sequence (DNA): TGTGCCAGTAGTATCGATGGAGCGGAAACAGATACGCAGTATTTT. It specifies CASSIDGAETDTQYF.

The chain has TRBV9 and TRBJ1-1; no clear D gene. This CDR3 contains 14 residues. Germline CDR1 SGDLS, CDR2 YYNGEE. The V and J ends lost 0 bases and 3 bases respectively, with 9 bases between them. In nucleotides, the CDR3 is TGTGCCAGCAGCGTAGAAGCAGAGGACACTGAAGCTTTCTTT. Its protein is CASSVEAEDTEAFF. The entire variable domain, with the rest obtained from reference TRBV9 and TRBJ1-1, is as follows: DSGVTQTPKHLITATGQRVTLRCSPRSGDLSVYWYQQSLDQGLQFLIQYYNGEERAKGNILERFSAQQFPDLHSELNLSSLELGDSALYFCASSVEAEDTEAFFGQGTRLTVV.

This clone was found once. The chain couples TRBV6-9 to TRBJ2-7; the match to TRBD1 covers 7 bases. The germline V gene encodes CDR1 MNHGY and CDR2 SVAAGI. Trimming took 7 bases from V and 2 from J; bases not matched to a gene: 11. The length of the CDR3 is 15 residues. Written as DNA, the CDR3 is TGTGCCAGCACCCCCCTCAGGGGGTCCCCCTACGAGCAGTACTTC. Amino acids: CASTPLRGSPYEQYF.

The chain joins TRBV13 to TRBJ2-7; 9 nucleotides match TRBD2. Looked up from germline, CDR1 is PRHDT and CDR2 is FYEKMQ (reference sequence). The CDR3 is made up of 15 amino acids. With 6 bases clipped from V and 0 bases from J, the junction kept 6 bases outside the gene matches. The chain's CDR3 is CASRFSGRSSYEQYF. The CDR3 DNA reads TGTGCCAGCAGATTTAGCGGGAGATCCTCCTACGAGCAGTACTTC.